The 14 T cell receptor beta chains presented below share a single source sample, sequenced in a study of naive and memory T cell subsets. Findings of the study overall: Naive repertoires, especially CD8, held a few larger clonotypes, possibly memory cells re-expressing CD45RA.

Both TRBC1 and TRBC2 were covered by a beta constant-region primer of two equimolar oligonucleotides. Ligated cDNA was amplified by four rounds of PCR with nested alpha and beta constant-region primers and SP2. Each CDR3 protein gets one entry after TCRdb re-called the UMI-ligation and nested PCR reads with MiXCR. The data contain about 140,000 distinct CDR3 sequences, about 20% of them singletons. These TCRs' antigens remain unknown. The sequenced sample consisted of naive CD8+ T cells from blood. Receptor source: a human donor in good health.

This clonotype has only a few counts. The genes are TRBV29-1 and TRBJ1-2, with D possibly being TRBD1 (5 bases). CDR1 SQVTM and CDR2 ANQGSEA come from the germline V gene. This CDR3 is 15 amino acids long. V was clipped by 1 base and J by 4 bases, with 16 bases between them. The CDR3 DNA reads as TGCAGCGTTGAAGGCTATCAGGGCGAACCCTATGGCTACACCTTC. It translates to CSVEGYQGEPYGYTF.

The CDR3 loop reads CASSLDGGQETQYF. The CDR3 DNA reads TGTGCCAGCAGCTTAGATGGCGGTCAAGAGACCCAGTACTTC. V usage is TRBV7-9 and J usage is TRBJ2-5, with D unresolved. Trimming removed 1 base from V and 2 bases from J, with 8 bases in between. This CDR3 is built from 14 residues. Per the germline V gene, CDR1 is SEHNR and CDR2 is FQNEAQ (reference sequence).

This clonotype was counted only a few times. The rearrangement uses TRBV28 and TRBJ2-7, with 8 bases lining up with TRBD1. This CDR3 is 14 amino acids long. Germline lookup yields CDR1 MDHEN and CDR2 SYDVKM. V lost 5 bases, J lost 2 bases, and 5 bases stayed unmatched. CDR3 region: CASSPGQEPYEQYF. In nucleotides, the CDR3 is TGTGCCAGCAGTCCGGGACAGGAGCCCTACGAGCAGTACTTC.

V gene TRBV7-6 combines with J gene TRBJ2-3; D is unclear. The germline gives CDR1 SGHVS, CDR2 FNYEAQ. V lost 1 base and J 2 bases, leaving 4 bases between the germline ends. The length of the CDR3 is 13 residues. CDR3 region: CASSLEVTDTQYF. Here the CDR3 DNA reads TGTGCCAGCAGCTTAGAGGTCACAGATACGCAGTATTTT. The full variable domain, with the rest looked up from reference TRBV7-6 and TRBJ2-3, is GAGVSQSPRYKVTKRGQDVALRCDPISGHVSLYWYRQALGQGPEFLTYFNYEAQQDKSGLPNDRFSAERPEGSISTLTIQRTEQRDSAMYRCASSLEVTDTQYFGPGTRLTVL.

Only a few counts were recorded for this clonotype. The chain joins TRBV7-2 to TRBJ2-1; possibly TRBD1 or TRBD2 for D (5 bases each). The CDR3 consists of 15 residues. Germline V gene data show CDR1 as SGHTA and CDR2 as FQGNSA. V dropped 3 bases and J dropped 4 bases, with 13 bases sitting between them. The CDR3 sequence: CASSFLGEAYNEQFF. For the CDR3, the DNA is TGTGCCAGCAGCTTTCTGGGGGAAGCTTACAATGAGCAGTTCTTC.

A few counts support this clonotype. V is TRBV5-1 and J is TRBJ2-1; TRBD2 matches at 7 bases. CDR1 is SGHRS and CDR2 is YFSETQ in the germline V gene. Trimming took 2 bases from V and 4 from J; bases not matched to a gene: 9. The CDR3 has 16 residues. The CDR3, as DNA: TGCGCCAGCAGCTTTGTCAGCGGGACGGAATACAATGAGCAGTTCTTC. Translating gives CASSFVSGTEYNEQFF.

This clonotype was picked up a small number of times. The V gene is TRBV11-2, the J gene TRBJ1-5; no clear D gene. Trimming cost V 5 bases and J 2 bases, with 13 bases left between them. The CDR3 length is 15 residues. Germline V gene lookup returns CDR1 SGHAT and CDR2 FQNNGV. Here the CDR3 reads CASSPGLGGNQPQHF. The CDR3 nucleotides are TGTGCCAGCAGCCCCGGGCTGGGAGGCAATCAGCCCCAGCATTTT.

This chain connects TRBV11-2 to TRBJ2-1; 12 bases fit TRBD2. The ends lost 5 bases at V and 6 bases at J; junction bases unmatched: 8. CDR3 length: 16 residues. Germline V gene data show CDR1 as SGHAT and CDR2 as FQNNGV. CDR3 region: CASSPQTSGSVNEQFF. CDR3 nucleotide sequence: TGTGCCAGCAGCCCACAGACTAGCGGGAGTGTCAATGAGCAGTTCTTC.

This clonotype was detected a few times. The genes are TRBV30 and TRBJ2-1; a possible D gene is TRBD1 (5 bases). Trimming took off 5 bases at V and 3 bases at J, with 14 bases between the two ends. The germline gives CDR1 GTSNPN, CDR2 SVGIG (reference sequence). The CDR3 sequence is 14 residues long. The CDR3 loop reads CAWGPADSYNEQFF. In nucleotides, the CDR3 is TGTGCCTGGGGTCCGGCCGACAGCTACAATGAGCAGTTCTTC.

The CDR3 reads CASSLVEGAYTEAFF. CDR3 nucleotide sequence: TGTGCCAGCAGCTTAGTTGAGGGCGCCTACACTGAAGCTTTCTTT. V usage is TRBV7-8 and J usage is TRBJ1-1; the D is unclear. V lost 1 base to trimming and J lost 3 bases, with 12 bases between them. The CDR3 has 15 amino acids. Germline V gene data show CDR1 as SGHVS and CDR2 as FQNEAQ.

The genes are TRBV10-3 and TRBJ2-6; maybe TRBD2 (6 bases). Trimming cost V 0 bases and J 0 bases, with 12 bases left between them. The length of the CDR3 is 18 residues. The germline V gene has CDR1 ENHRY and CDR2 SYGVKD. The CDR3 is CAISESEGWNSGANVLTF. DNA for the CDR3: TGTGCCATCAGTGAGTCGGAGGGGTGGAACTCTGGGGCCAACGTCCTGACTTTC.

This clonotype was found a few times. The chain recombines TRBV10-2 with TRBJ2-5; 14 nucleotides align to TRBD2. V lost 3 bases and J lost 0; bases outside the gene matches: 3. Per the germline V gene, CDR1 is WSHSY and CDR2 is SAAADI. The CDR3 length is 17 residues. CDR3 residues: CASSEAGLAGDQETQYF. In DNA, the CDR3 is TGCGCCAGCAGTGAAGCGGGACTAGCGGGAGACCAAGAGACCCAGTACTTC.

V usage is TRBV29-1 and J usage is TRBJ2-2; tentatively, D is TRBD1 (5 bases). The CDR3 spans 13 residues. CDR1 and CDR2 from the germline V gene are SQVTM and ANQGSEA. The V end lost 0 bases, the J end lost 7 bases, and 9 bases lay between the germline ends. In DNA, the CDR3 is TGCAGCGTTGAAGATTGGGGCGGCGGGGAGCTGTTTTTT. Translated, it gives CSVEDWGGGELFF.

CDR3 bases: TGTGCCAGATCCGGGACAGGGAATACCTACGAGCAGTACTTC. It yields the protein CARSGTGNTYEQYF. The chain links TRBV30 to TRBJ2-7; 9 bases map to TRBD1. CDR1 is GTSNPN, CDR2 SVGIG, per germline (reference sequence). V lost 8 bases and J lost 2; bases outside the gene matches: 10. There are 14 residues in the CDR3.